This is a list of T cell receptor beta chains from one sample in a study of T-cell reconstitution after alpha-beta-depleted transplantation in children. TCRdb passed the PCR reads through MiXCR, listing each CDR3 protein once. The table lists about 510,000 distinct CDR3 sequences, roughly 10% of them singletons, with roughly 15% in the top ten. The sample in question was PBMCs, mostly from graft donor cells, obtained 180 days after TCRalphabeta/CD19-depleted stem cell transplant. These receptors all come from a female patient between 2 and 15 years old who had a stem cell transplant for aplastic anemia, so the T cells may come from the graft donor. Each CDR3 is given with its conserved first and last residue. Fields, in order: D gene, clone size, V gene, J gene, CDR3 protein, CDR3 DNA. The D gene is left open where the match is weak. Some rows mark clone size as missing; the rest say once, few, many or name a class of expanded clone.

D gene: .; clone size: few; V gene: TRBV20-1; J gene: TRBJ2-1; CDR3 protein: CSANNGGRSPYNEQFF; CDR3 DNA: TGCAGTGCAAATAACGGAGGGAGAAGTCCCTACAATGAGCAGTTCTTC
D gene: .; clone size: .; V gene: TRBV30; J gene: TRBJ1-6; CDR3 protein: CAWSVRNRRYNSPLHF; CDR3 DNA: TGTGCCTGGAGTGTCAGGAACAGGAGATATAATTCACCCCTCCACTTT
D gene: TRBD2; clone size: .; V gene: TRBV20-1; J gene: TRBJ2-1; CDR3 protein: CSATQLAGGGHEQFF; CDR3 DNA: TGCAGTGCGACGCAACTAGCGGGAGGAGGGCATGAGCAGTTCTTC
D gene: TRBD1; clone size: .; V gene: TRBV12-3/TRBV12-4; J gene: TRBJ1-2; CDR3 protein: CASRSGQVYGYTF; CDR3 DNA: TGTGCCAGCAGGTCGGGACAGGTCTATGGCTACACCTTC
D gene: .; clone size: .; V gene: TRBV9; J gene: TRBJ2-1; CDR3 protein: CASSPTGYPYNEQFF; CDR3 DNA: TGTGCCAGCAGCCCCACGGGATACCCCTACAATGAGCAGTTCTTC
D gene: .; clone size: .; V gene: TRBV12-3/TRBV12-4; J gene: TRBJ2-1; CDR3 protein: CASRSRDFSPYNEQFF; CDR3 DNA: TGTGCCAGCAGATCCCGGGACTTCAGTCCTTACAATGAGCAGTTCTTC
D gene: .; clone size: few; V gene: TRBV27; J gene: TRBJ1-2; CDR3 protein: CASGSDRGYGYTF; CDR3 DNA: TGTGCCAGCGGATCCGACAGAGGCTATGGCTACACCTTC
D gene: .; clone size: .; V gene: TRBV6-1; J gene: TRBJ2-3; CDR3 protein: CASSPGRSRGTQYF; CDR3 DNA: TGTGCCAGCAGCCCCGGACGATCAAGGGGTACGCAGTATTTT
D gene: .; clone size: many; V gene: TRBV20-1; J gene: TRBJ1-6; CDR3 protein: CSARVRGGYNSPLHF; CDR3 DNA: TGCAGTGCTAGAGTACGAGGAGGTTATAATTCACCCCTCCACTTT
D gene: .; clone size: many; V gene: TRBV5-1; J gene: TRBJ2-3; CDR3 protein: CASAGRVTDTQYF; CDR3 DNA: TGCGCCAGCGCCGGCAGAGTCACAGATACGCAGTATTTT
D gene: TRBD1; clone size: few; V gene: TRBV27; J gene: TRBJ1-2; CDR3 protein: CASSYQGASNYGYTF; CDR3 DNA: TGTGCCAGCAGCTACCAGGGGGCCTCTAACTATGGCTACACCTTC
D gene: .; clone size: .; V gene: TRBV30; J gene: TRBJ2-1; CDR3 protein: CAWTEAYNQQFF; CDR3 DNA: TGTGCCTGGACTGAAGCCTACAATCAGCAGTTCTTC
D gene: .; clone size: .; V gene: TRBV20-1; J gene: TRBJ1-6; CDR3 protein: CSASLRGLRHF; CDR3 DNA: TGCAGTGCTTCTCTCCGGGGGCTCCGCCACTTT
D gene: .; clone size: few; V gene: TRBV29-1; J gene: TRBJ2-2; CDR3 protein: CSVGVAGVAGELFF; CDR3 DNA: TGCAGCGTTGGGGTGGCAGGGGTGGCCGGGGAGCTGTTTTTT
D gene: .; clone size: .; V gene: TRBV4-1; J gene: TRBJ2-7; CDR3 protein: CASSYDGPYEQYF; CDR3 DNA: TGCGCCAGCAGCTACGACGGGCCCTACGAGCAGTACTTC
D gene: TRBD2; clone size: .; V gene: TRBV7-7; J gene: TRBJ2-5; CDR3 protein: CASSLRLAGVRDQETQYF; CDR3 DNA: TGTGCCAGCAGCTTGAGACTAGCGGGAGTCAGGGACCAAGAGACCCAGTACTTC
D gene: .; clone size: .; V gene: TRBV25-1; J gene: TRBJ1-1; CDR3 protein: CASSHTGLGTEAFF; CDR3 DNA: TGTGCCAGCAGCCACACAGGGTTGGGCACTGAAGCTTTCTTT
D gene: TRBD1; clone size: few; V gene: TRBV3-1; J gene: TRBJ2-7; CDR3 protein: CASSRGQSYEQYF; CDR3 DNA: TGTGCCAGCAGCCGGGGACAGTCCTACGAGCAGTACTTC
D gene: .; clone size: few; V gene: TRBV10-3; J gene: TRBJ2-5; CDR3 protein: CAISPRRGLQETQYF; CDR3 DNA: TGTGCCATCAGCCCTCGCAGGGGCCTCCAAGAGACCCAGTACTTC
D gene: .; clone size: .; V gene: TRBV19; J gene: TRBJ2-1; CDR3 protein: CASSIRHFYNEQFF; CDR3 DNA: TGTGCCAGTAGTATACGACACTTCTACAATGAGCAGTTCTTC
D gene: .; clone size: .; V gene: TRBV29-1; J gene: TRBJ2-5; CDR3 protein: CSVEVLWPAQYF; CDR3 DNA: TGCAGCGTTGAAGTTCTTTGGCCCGCCCAGTACTTC
D gene: .; clone size: .; V gene: TRBV6-1; J gene: TRBJ2-1; CDR3 protein: CASSPGTHNEQFF; CDR3 DNA: TGTGCCAGCAGCCCCGGGACACACAATGAGCAGTTCTTC
D gene: .; clone size: .; V gene: TRBV7-6; J gene: TRBJ1-1; CDR3 protein: CASSALRGERNTEAFF; CDR3 DNA: TGTGCCAGCAGCGCTCTTAGGGGGGAAAGGAACACTGAAGCTTTCTTT
D gene: .; clone size: .; V gene: TRBV7-2; J gene: TRBJ2-1; CDR3 protein: CASSRRIAGADNEQFF; CDR3 DNA: TGTGCCAGCAGCCGGCGCATAGCAGGGGCTGACAATGAGCAGTTCTTC
D gene: .; clone size: few; V gene: TRBV9; J gene: TRBJ2-2; CDR3 protein: CASSAPGTPKNTGELFF; CDR3 DNA: TGTGCCAGCAGCGCACCCGGGACGCCCAAGAACACCGGGGAGCTGTTTTTT
D gene: TRBD2; clone size: .; V gene: TRBV9; J gene: TRBJ2-1; CDR3 protein: CASRPGLAGYSSYNEQFF; CDR3 DNA: TGTGCCAGCAGACCAGGGCTAGCGGGTTATAGCTCCTACAATGAGCAGTTCTTC
D gene: .; clone size: .; V gene: TRBV12-3/TRBV12-4; J gene: TRBJ1-1; CDR3 protein: CASSFNILNTEAFF; CDR3 DNA: TGTGCCAGCAGTTTTAACATTCTGAACACTGAAGCTTTCTTT
D gene: .; clone size: many; V gene: TRBV29-1; J gene: TRBJ2-3; CDR3 protein: CSAGKGSGGTDTQYF; CDR3 DNA: TGCAGCGCCGGAAAGGGGTCAGGGGGCACAGATACGCAGTATTTT
D gene: .; clone size: few; V gene: TRBV6-2/TRBV6-3; J gene: TRBJ2-1; CDR3 protein: CASSYHSSSYNEQFF; CDR3 DNA: TGTGCCAGCAGTTACCACTCCAGCTCCTACAATGAGCAGTTCTTC
D gene: TRBD2; clone size: .; V gene: TRBV20-1; J gene: TRBJ2-3; CDR3 protein: CSARVLAGSTDTQYF; CDR3 DNA: TGCAGTGCTAGAGTTTTAGCGGGGAGCACAGATACGCAGTATTTT
D gene: TRBD2; clone size: .; V gene: TRBV5-1; J gene: TRBJ2-2; CDR3 protein: CASSSRLAGIYTGELFF; CDR3 DNA: TGCGCCAGCAGCTCCAGACTAGCGGGGATATACACCGGGGAGCTGTTTTTT
D gene: TRBD2; clone size: few; V gene: TRBV5-1; J gene: TRBJ2-1; CDR3 protein: CASSRDGTSGRNEQFF; CDR3 DNA: TGCGCCAGCAGCCGGGATGGGACTAGCGGGAGGAATGAGCAGTTCTTC
D gene: TRBD2; clone size: many; V gene: TRBV29-1; J gene: TRBJ2-1; CDR3 protein: CSVNRLAGYNEQFF; CDR3 DNA: TGCAGCGTGAACCGACTAGCGGGCTACAATGAGCAGTTCTTC
D gene: .; clone size: few; V gene: TRBV12-3/TRBV12-4; J gene: TRBJ2-5; CDR3 protein: CASTLRGGVYQETQYF; CDR3 DNA: TGTGCCAGCACCCTAAGGGGGGGGGTGTACCAAGAGACCCAGTACTTC
D gene: TRBD2; clone size: .; V gene: TRBV13; J gene: TRBJ2-1; CDR3 protein: CASSSLAGGPANEQFF; CDR3 DNA: TGTGCCAGCAGCTCCCTAGCGGGAGGGCCCGCCAATGAGCAGTTCTTC
D gene: .; clone size: many; V gene: TRBV5-5; J gene: TRBJ2-7; CDR3 protein: CASSLGHEYF; CDR3 DNA: TGTGCCAGCAGCTTGGGGCACGAGTACTTC
D gene: .; clone size: few; V gene: TRBV12-3/TRBV12-4; J gene: TRBJ2-1; CDR3 protein: CASSRIGARVANEQFF; CDR3 DNA: TGTGCCAGCAGTAGAATAGGTGCGAGGGTTGCCAATGAGCAGTTCTTC
D gene: .; clone size: few; V gene: TRBV10-3; J gene: TRBJ1-2; CDR3 protein: CATMDGHYGYTF; CDR3 DNA: TGTGCCACGATGGACGGTCACTATGGCTACACCTTC
D gene: .; clone size: few; V gene: TRBV12-3/TRBV12-4; J gene: TRBJ1-1; CDR3 protein: CASSPAGREAFF; CDR3 DNA: TGTGCCAGCAGTCCAGCCGGGCGTGAAGCTTTCTTT
D gene: TRBD2; clone size: .; V gene: TRBV20-1; J gene: TRBJ2-1; CDR3 protein: CSARETSGSWDEQFF; CDR3 DNA: TGCAGTGCTAGAGAGACTAGCGGGAGTTGGGATGAGCAGTTCTTC
D gene: .; clone size: .; V gene: TRBV7-2; J gene: TRBJ2-3; CDR3 protein: CASSLQVRDGHADTQYF; CDR3 DNA: TGTGCCAGCAGCTTACAGGTCCGGGACGGGCACGCAGATACGCAGTATTTT
D gene: .; clone size: .; V gene: TRBV20-1; J gene: TRBJ1-2; CDR3 protein: CSARSPGYGYTF; CDR3 DNA: TGCAGTGCGAGATCTCCGGGCTATGGCTACACCTTC
D gene: .; clone size: .; V gene: TRBV27; J gene: TRBJ2-1; CDR3 protein: CASSLIKDDQFF; CDR3 DNA: TGTGCCAGCAGTTTGATCAAGGATGACCAGTTCTTC
D gene: .; clone size: .; V gene: TRBV14; J gene: TRBJ2-2; CDR3 protein: CASSQALRDANTGELFF; CDR3 DNA: TGTGCCAGCAGCCAAGCACTCCGGGACGCGAACACCGGGGAGCTGTTTTTT
D gene: TRBD2; clone size: .; V gene: TRBV6-1; J gene: TRBJ2-4; CDR3 protein: CASSPRKGGPTKNIQYF; CDR3 DNA: TGTGCCAGCAGTCCCCGAAAGGGAGGGCCCACCAAAAACATTCAGTACTTC